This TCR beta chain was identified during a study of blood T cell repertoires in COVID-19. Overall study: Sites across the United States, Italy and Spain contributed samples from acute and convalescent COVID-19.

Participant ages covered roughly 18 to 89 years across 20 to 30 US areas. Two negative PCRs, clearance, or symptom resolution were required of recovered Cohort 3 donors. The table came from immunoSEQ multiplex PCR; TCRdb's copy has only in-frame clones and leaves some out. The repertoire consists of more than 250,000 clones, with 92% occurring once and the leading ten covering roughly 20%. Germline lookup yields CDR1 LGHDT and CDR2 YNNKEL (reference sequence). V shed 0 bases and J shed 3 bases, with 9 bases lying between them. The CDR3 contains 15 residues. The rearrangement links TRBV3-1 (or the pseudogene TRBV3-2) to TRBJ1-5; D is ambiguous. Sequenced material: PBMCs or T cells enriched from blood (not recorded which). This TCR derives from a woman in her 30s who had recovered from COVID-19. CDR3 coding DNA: TGTGCCAGCAGCCAAGATCTAGGTTACAATCAGCCCCAGCATTTT. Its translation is CASSQDLGYNQPQHF.